The clone carrying this T cell receptor beta chain has only one observation. Other DNA variants within this sample encode the same CDR3. The sample is drawn from a study of blood T cell repertoires in COVID-19. Study summary: Material from acute and convalescent COVID-19 was sourced from the United States, Italy and Spain. T cells, B-cell-depleted T cells, or PBMCs provided the cDNA or gDNA that served as material.

Authors' methods: Using reference gene primer amplification, nucleated cell counts were estimated. Only in-frame clones appear in the TCRdb table, and some are missing; sequencing was by immunoSEQ multiplex PCR. V and J calls and clone size come straight from that table; D and trimming were deduced from the DNA. This table has about 120,000 clones, 85% to 90% appearing once. Looked up from germline, CDR1 is SGHAT and CDR2 is FQNNGV. The CDR3 runs to 13 residues. V lost 5 bases to trimming and J lost 7 bases; unmatched junction nucleotides: 3. Sample: peripheral blood. The source is a woman in her sixties or seventies with acute or convalescent COVID-19. The chain couples TRBV11-2 to TRBJ2-2; 8 bases align to TRBD2. The CDR3 region is CASSARGDGELFF. The CDR3 bases are TGTGCCAGCAGCGCGCGGGGGGACGGGGAGCTGTTTTTT.